In its sample, the clone carrying this TCR beta chain was seen a few times. This entry belongs to a study of blood T cell repertoires in COVID-19. V was pared by 5 bases and J by 0 bases, with 3 bases of the junction left unmatched. Germline V gene lookup returns CDR1 SEHNR and CDR2 FQNEAQ (reference sequence). The CDR3 has 15 amino acids. Here immunoSEQ multiplex PCR was the method, and the copy in TCRdb shows in-frame clones only, minus some. The data hold more than 70,000 clones, with more than 70% observed a single time. Sequenced material: peripheral blood. This TCR came from a woman of 80 years or more in a cohort sampled during active or convalescent COVID-19. The V and J genes are TRBV7-9 and TRBJ1-4, with 7 positions matching TRBD1. This CDR3 is CASSGGQTTNEKLFF. CDR3 in DNA: TGTGCCAGCAGCGGGGGACAGACAACTAATGAAAAACTGTTTTTT.